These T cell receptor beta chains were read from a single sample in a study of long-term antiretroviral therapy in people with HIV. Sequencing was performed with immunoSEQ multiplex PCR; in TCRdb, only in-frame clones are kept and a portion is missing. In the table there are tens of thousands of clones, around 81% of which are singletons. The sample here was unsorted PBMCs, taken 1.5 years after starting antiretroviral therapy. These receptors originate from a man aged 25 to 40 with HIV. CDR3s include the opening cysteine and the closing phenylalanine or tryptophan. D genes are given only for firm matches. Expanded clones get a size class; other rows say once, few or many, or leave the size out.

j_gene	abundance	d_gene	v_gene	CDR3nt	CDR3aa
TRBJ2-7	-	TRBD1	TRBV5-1	TGCGCCAGCAGCACGGACAGGAGCTACGAGCAGTACTTC	CASSTDRSYEQYF
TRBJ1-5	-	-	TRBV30	TGTGCCTGGAGTGTTGGCAGCAATCAGCCCCAGCATTTT	CAWSVGSNQPQHF
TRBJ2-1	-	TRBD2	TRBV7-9	TGTGCCAGCAGCTTAGTACTAGCGGGAGACCATGAGCAGTTCTTC	CASSLVLAGDHEQFF
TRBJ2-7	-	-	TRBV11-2	TGTGCCAGCGAACGTCCAGGGGGGTTCGAGCAGTACTTC	CASERPGGFEQYF
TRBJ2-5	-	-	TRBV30	TGTGCCTGGAGGTTCGGGTACCTACAAGAGACCCAGTACTTC	CAWRFGYLQETQYF
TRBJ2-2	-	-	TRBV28	TGTGCCAGCAGTCCCGGACAAAACACCGGGGAGCTGTTTTTT	CASSPGQNTGELFF
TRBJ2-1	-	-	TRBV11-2	TGTGCCAGCAGCTCCCCCTTGGGGGTTGGAGAGCAGTTCTTC	CASSSPLGVGEQFF
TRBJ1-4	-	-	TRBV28	TGTGCCAGCAGCGGGGGGGCAACTAATGAAAAACTGTTTTTT	CASSGGATNEKLFF
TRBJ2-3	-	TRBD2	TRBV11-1	TGTGCCAGCAGCAAAGCGGGGGGGTATATGCAGTATTTT	CASSKAGGYMQYF
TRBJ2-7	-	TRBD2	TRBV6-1	TGTGCCAGCAGTGAATTCACTAGCGGTATCCGCATGGGGGAGCAGTACTTC	CASSEFTSGIRMGEQYF
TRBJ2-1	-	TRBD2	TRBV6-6	TGTGCCAGCAGTTACACGGTAGCGGGGTACAATGAGCAGTTCTTC	CASSYTVAGYNEQFF
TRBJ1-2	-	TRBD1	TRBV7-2	TGTGCCAGCAGCTTTTTCGACAGGGATAACTATGGCTACACCTTC	CASSFFDRDNYGYTF
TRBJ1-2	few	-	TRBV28	TGTGCCAGCAGTAGGGGAGCAATGGATGGCTACACCTTC	CASSRGAMDGYTF
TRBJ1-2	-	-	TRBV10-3	TGTGCCATCAGTGAGGTCAGGGCCAGGGAAGTCGATGGCTACACCTTC	CAISEVRAREVDGYTF
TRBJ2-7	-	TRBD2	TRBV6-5	TGTGCCAGCAGTAGTATAACGGGAGGCTCCTACGAGCAGTACTTC	CASSSITGGSYEQYF
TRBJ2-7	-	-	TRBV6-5	TGTGCCAGCAGTTACGGGTCTGCGCGCGCCTACGAGCAGTACTTC	CASSYGSARAYEQYF
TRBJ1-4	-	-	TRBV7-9	TGTGCCAGCAGCTCGGGAGATCTAATGAAGGAAAAACTGTTTTTT	CASSSGDLMKEKLFF
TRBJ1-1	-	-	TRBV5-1	TGCGCCAGCAGCTTGTCCAGGGAGACTGAAGCTTTCTTT	CASSLSRETEAFF
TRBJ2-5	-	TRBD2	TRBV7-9	TGTGCCAGCAGCTTAGAACTAGCGGGAGTGGAGACCCAGTACTTC	CASSLELAGVETQYF
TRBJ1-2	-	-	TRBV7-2	TGTGCCAGCAGCTTAGGGGGCCCTATCTTTGGCTACACCTTC	CASSLGGPIFGYTF
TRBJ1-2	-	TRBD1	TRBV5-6	TGTGCCAGCCGTAAGGGATGGACAGGGGTGAACTATGGCTACACCTTC	CASRKGWTGVNYGYTF
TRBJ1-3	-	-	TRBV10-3	TGTGCCATCATGGGGAGCGGCTCTGGAAACACCATATATTTT	CAIMGSGSGNTIYF
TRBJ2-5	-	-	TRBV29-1	TGCAGCGTTGAAGGACCCCCGGCCGGAGAGACCCAGTACTTC	CSVEGPPAGETQYF
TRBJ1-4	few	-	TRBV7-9	TGTGCCAGCAGCCCCCGCCTGACAGAAAAACTGTTTTTT	CASSPRLTEKLFF
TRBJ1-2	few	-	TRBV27	TGTGCCAGCGGGGGGAGGGAGGGGAACTATGGCTACACCTTC	CASGGREGNYGYTF
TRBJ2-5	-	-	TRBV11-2	TGTGCCAGCAGCGTTTCTGGGGCGTTGGAGACCCAGTACTTC	CASSVSGALETQYF
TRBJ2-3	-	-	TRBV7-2	TGTGCCAGCAGCCGGACCACGGTTTTAAGCACAGATACGCAGTATTTT	CASSRTTVLSTDTQYF
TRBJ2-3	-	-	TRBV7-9	TGTGCCAGCAGTTTCTCGACACGGACTAGCACAGATACGCAGTATTTT	CASSFSTRTSTDTQYF
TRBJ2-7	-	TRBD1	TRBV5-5	TGTGCCAGCAGCTTGGGTCCGGGACAGGGGCTCTACGAGCAGTACTTC	CASSLGPGQGLYEQYF
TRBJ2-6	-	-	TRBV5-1	TGCGCCAGCAGCCCCGGTGTGGGGGGTTCTCTCTCTGGGGCCAACGTCCTGACTTTC	CASSPGVGGSLSGANVLTF
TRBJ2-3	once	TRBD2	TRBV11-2	TGTGCCAGCAGCTTCGCGGGAGGAACAGATACGCAGTATTTT	CASSFAGGTDTQYF
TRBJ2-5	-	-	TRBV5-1	TGCGCCAGCAGCTTGGTCGACGGAGAGACCCAGTACTTC	CASSLVDGETQYF
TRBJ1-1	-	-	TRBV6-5	TGTGCCAGCAGTTACTGGGGCAGCTTGAACACTGAAGCTTTCTTT	CASSYWGSLNTEAFF
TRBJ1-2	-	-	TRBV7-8	TGTGCCAGCAGCTTAGATCTGGGGGCCCGGAATGGCTACACCTTC	CASSLDLGARNGYTF
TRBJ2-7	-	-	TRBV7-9	TGTGCCAGCAGCTTAGGTGAGGACACCTCAGCCTACGAGCAGTACTTC	CASSLGEDTSAYEQYF
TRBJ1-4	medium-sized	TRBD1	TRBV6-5	TGTGCCAGCAGGCAGGGGGCTCCATGGGAAAAACTGTTTTTT	CASRQGAPWEKLFF
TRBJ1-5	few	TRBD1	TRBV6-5	TGTGCCAGCAGGCCGACAGGGGAACAGCCCCAGCATTTT	CASRPTGEQPQHF
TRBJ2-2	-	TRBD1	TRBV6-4	TGTGCCAGCAGTCCGGACAGGGCAGGCACCGGGGAGCTGTTTTTT	CASSPDRAGTGELFF
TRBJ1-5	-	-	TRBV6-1	TGTGCCAGCAAGGGAAGAGTCAGCAATCAGCCCCAGCATTTT	CASKGRVSNQPQHF
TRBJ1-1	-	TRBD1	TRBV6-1	TGTGCCAGTAGAAGACAGGGGCTAGACACTGAAGCTTTCTTT	CASRRQGLDTEAFF
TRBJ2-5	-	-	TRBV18	TGTGCCAGCTCACCGGTCCTGTACCAAGAGACCCAGTACTTC	CASSPVLYQETQYF
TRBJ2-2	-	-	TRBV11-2	TGTGCCAGCAGCTTAGATCTGAACACCGGGGAGCTGTTTTTT	CASSLDLNTGELFF
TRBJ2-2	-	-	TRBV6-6	TGTGCCAGCATGCGGGCCCCCTCGAACACCGGGGAGCTGTTTTTT	CASMRAPSNTGELFF
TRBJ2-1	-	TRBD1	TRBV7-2	TGTGCCAGCAGCCTAAGTTTGGGACAGTACAATGAGCAGTTCTTC	CASSLSLGQYNEQFF
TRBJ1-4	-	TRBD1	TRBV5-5	TGTGCCAGCAGCCCAAACGACAGGGTCCTTAATGAAAAACTGTTTTTT	CASSPNDRVLNEKLFF
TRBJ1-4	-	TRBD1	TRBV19	TGTGCCAGTAGACGACAGGGGGGTGGGGATGAAAAACTGTTTTTT	CASRRQGGGDEKLFF
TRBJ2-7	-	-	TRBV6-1	TGTGCCAGCAGTGAAGCGGTGGGAAGGTTCGGGTACGAGCAGTACTTC	CASSEAVGRFGYEQYF
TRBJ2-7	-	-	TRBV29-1	TGCAGCGTTGAGTACACGGCTGGGGAGCAGTACTTC	CSVEYTAGEQYF
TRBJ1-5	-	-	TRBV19	TGTGCCAGTACTCCCTCCGGCTATAGCAATCAGCCCCAGCATTTT	CASTPSGYSNQPQHF